This is a list of T cell receptor beta chains from one sample in a study of T cells after yellow fever vaccination. TCRdb re-called the 5' RACE reads through MiXCR, storing one row per CDR3 protein. The sample holds 300,000 or so distinct CDR3 sequences, about 7.8% seen once. Sample: PBMCs, taken roughly seven weeks after the first yellow fever vaccination. These receptors originate from a man aged 18 to 29 who received the YFV17D yellow fever vaccine. The CDR3 runs from the conserved cysteine through the conserved F or W. The order of the fields is J gene, clone size, D gene, V gene, CDR3 DNA, CDR3 protein. A D gene is named only where the DNA matches it firmly. Clone sizes are given selectively: once, few, many, or a class where the clone is expanded.

TRBJ1-5 few - TRBV12-3/TRBV12-4 TGTGCCAGCAGCCCTGGGGTCGATCAGCCCCAGCATTTT CASSPGVDQPQHF
TRBJ2-7 few - TRBV25-1 TGTGCCAGCAGTGAACGGGTCCCACCCTACGAGCAGTACTTC CASSERVPPYEQYF
TRBJ2-1 few - TRBV10-3 TGTGCCATCAGGGAGGACGGGGACAATGAGCAGTTCTTC CAIREDGDNEQFF
TRBJ2-1 few - TRBV28 TGTGCCAGCCGGGTAGAAGTAAATGAGCAGTTCTTC CASRVEVNEQFF
TRBJ1-5 few TRBD1 TRBV28 TGTGCCAGCGGCAGACAGGGCCAGTCCCTCAATCAGCCCCAGCATTTT CASGRQGQSLNQPQHF
TRBJ1-1 - - TRBV4-1 TGCGCCAGCAGCCAGGCTACGGGGGAGATAAACACTGAAGCTTTCTTT CASSQATGEINTEAFF
TRBJ2-5 - TRBD2 TRBV24-1 TGTGCCACCAGTGATTTTGCCGGGACTAGATTCGTCGGAGAGACCCAGTACTTC CATSDFAGTRFVGETQYF
TRBJ2-5 few - TRBV20-1 TGCAGTGCTAGAGATCGGGGGGGGACAGGGGAGACCCAGTACTTC CSARDRGGTGETQYF
TRBJ1-3 few - TRBV7-2 TGTGCCAGCAGTTCGACGGGGGCGAGCTCTGGAAACACCATATATTTT CASSSTGASSGNTIYF
TRBJ2-5 - - TRBV7-2 TGTGCCCCAGAAGGATTAGCGTTAATCCAAGAGACCCAGTACTTC CAPEGLALIQETQYF
TRBJ2-2 few TRBD2 TRBV5-1 TGCGCCAGCAGAAGCGGGGGAGGCACCGGGGAGCTGTTTTTT CASRSGGGTGELFF
TRBJ1-5 - - TRBV6-1 TGTGCCAGCAGAAACGCAGGGTCCGGCAATCAGCCCCAGCATTTT CASRNAGSGNQPQHF
TRBJ1-1 few - TRBV5-1 TGCGCCAGCCGGGGCGCGCGGGGGGCAAACACTGAAGCTTTCTTT CASRGARGANTEAFF
TRBJ2-5 few TRBD1 TRBV20-1 TGCTGTGCTAGAGATCTCCTGGGACAGCTCCAAGAGACCCAGTACTTC CCARDLLGQLQETQYF
TRBJ2-2 few - TRBV5-1 TGCGCCAGCAGCTTGAGGGCCGGCGACACCGGGGAGCTGTTTTTT CASSLRAGDTGELFF
TRBJ1-5 few - TRBV4-3 TGCGCCAGCAGTCCTTGGCCAGGGAGAGAACAGCCCCAGCATTTT CASSPWPGREQPQHF
TRBJ2-7 few - TRBV5-1 TGCGCCAGCAGCTTGAACTCACCCGAGGGCTACGAGCAGTACTTC CASSLNSPEGYEQYF
TRBJ2-4 - - TRBV5-1 TGCGCCAGCAGCTTGGCCGCAGGGATAACCAAAAACATTCAGTACTTC CASSLAAGITKNIQYF
TRBJ2-3 few TRBD2 TRBV12-3/TRBV12-4 TGTGCCAGCAGTCTCTTAGCGGGGCCCTATAGCACAGATACGCAGTATTTT CASSLLAGPYSTDTQYF
TRBJ2-1 few TRBD2 TRBV6-1 TGTGCCACAACTCGGACTAGCCCCAATGAGCAGTTCTTC CATTRTSPNEQFF
TRBJ2-5 - - TRBV9 TGTGCCAGCAGCCCACTCGGGCCGGGAGAGACCCAGTACTTC CASSPLGPGETQYF
TRBJ1-5 - TRBD1 TRBV15 TGTGCCACCAGCAGAAACAGGGGGACCAATCAGCCCCAGCATTTT CATSRNRGTNQPQHF
TRBJ1-2 - TRBD1 TRBV6-1 TGTGCCAGCACCCCTACAGGGGTGCTCAGCTACACCTTC CASTPTGVLSYTF
TRBJ1-2 - - TRBV5-1 TGCGCCAGCAAAAAGGGGCAGGTTGACTATGGCTACACCTTC CASKKGQVDYGYTF
TRBJ1-5 - - TRBV20-1 TGCAGTGCTTCCAGGACCGGGCCCCAGCATTTT CSASRTGPQHF
TRBJ2-5 - - TRBV2 TGTGCCAGCAGTCATGCTGGCACCCCAGAGACCCAGTACTTC CASSHAGTPETQYF
TRBJ1-1 few TRBD1 TRBV12-3/TRBV12-4 TGTGCCAGCAGTCGAGGGGGACAGTTGAACACTGAAGCTTTCTTT CASSRGGQLNTEAFF
TRBJ1-2 few - TRBV25-1 TGTGCCAACGGGTCGAAGGGGAGTAATGGCTACACCTTC CANGSKGSNGYTF
TRBJ2-5 few TRBD2 TRBV20-1 TGCAGTGCAGGCCCTAGCGGACGTCAAGAGACCCAGTACTTC CSAGPSGRQETQYF
TRBJ2-7 once - TRBV27 TGTGCCAGCAGTCCAGGGGACACTACCTACGAGCCGTACTTC CASSPGDTTYEPYF
TRBJ2-7 - - TRBV6-5 TGTGCCAGCGGTAGATACGAGCAGTACTTC CASGRYEQYF
TRBJ1-3 few - TRBV5-1 TGCGCCAGCAGCTTGCAGGGAACTGGAAACACCATATATTTT CASSLQGTGNTIYF
TRBJ1-3 - TRBD1 TRBV29-1 TGCAGCGTTGCCGGTCGGTGGGACAGCCTCACGCACACCATATATTTT CSVAGRWDSLTHTIYF
TRBJ2-7 many - TRBV12-3/TRBV12-4 TGTGCCAGCAGTCGTATCTACGAGCAGTACTTC CASSRIYEQYF
TRBJ2-1 - - TRBV4-1 TGCGCCAGCAGCCAAGGATTTGGCGGGGTGATCAATGAGCAGTTCTTC CASSQGFGGVINEQFF
TRBJ2-3 few TRBD1 TRBV4-1 TGCGCCAGCAGGGGTACAGGGGGCCGGACAGATACGCAGTATTTT CASRGTGGRTDTQYF
TRBJ2-3 - - TRBV7-2 TGTGCCAGCAGCTCGTACCGGGACGGAGCCACAGATACGCAGTATTTT CASSSYRDGATDTQYF
TRBJ2-2 - - TRBV10-3 TGTGCCATCAGTGAGATCTTTCCCGGGGAGCTGTTTTTT CAISEIFPGELFF
TRBJ1-2 - - TRBV11-1 TGTGCCAGCAGCCCTGCCGGGACTGGAGGTTCATCTAACTATGGCTACACCTTC CASSPAGTGGSSNYGYTF
TRBJ2-1 few TRBD2 TRBV6-2/TRBV6-3 TGTGCCAGCAACCCGGGACTAGCGGCCAATGAGCAGTTCTTC CASNPGLAANEQFF
TRBJ1-5 - TRBD1 TRBV7-2 TGTGCCAGCAGCTCGGGGACAGGCCGTAATCAGCCCCAGCATTTT CASSSGTGRNQPQHF
TRBJ2-7 - TRBD1 TRBV20-1 TGCAGTGCTAGAGATGGGACAGGGCTCCCCTACGAGCAGTACTTC CSARDGTGLPYEQYF
TRBJ2-5 few - TRBV4-2 TGTGCCAGCAGCCGAAACGGGCCCGGAGAGACCCAGTACTTC CASSRNGPGETQYF